The rows below give T cell receptor beta chains drawn from one sample of a study of siplizumab effects on memory and regulatory T cells. Libraries were prepared by immunoSEQ multiplex PCR; TCRdb keeps only in-frame clonotypes and omits some of them. Among tens of thousands of clones listed, approximately 93% were seen once. The sample consisted of CD8+ T cells sorted from blood. The receptors come from a human donor in good health. The CDR3 runs from the conserved cysteine through the conserved F or W. Fields, in order: clone size, V gene, J gene, D gene, CDR3 protein, CDR3 DNA. A D gene is named only where the DNA matches it firmly. A clone size is listed for some rows: how often the clone was seen (once, few, many), or a class if it is expanded.

abundance: once; v_gene: TRBV19; j_gene: TRBJ2-7; d_gene: TRBD2; CDR3aa: CASSIIGGSGEQYF; CDR3nt: TGTGCCAGTAGTATTATCGGCGGGAGTGGGGAGCAGTACTTC
abundance: .; v_gene: TRBV5-8; j_gene: TRBJ2-1; d_gene: TRBD2; CDR3aa: CASSEGTSGTSYNEQFF; CDR3nt: TGTGCCAGCAGCGAAGGGACTAGCGGGACCTCCTACAATGAGCAGTTCTTC
abundance: .; v_gene: TRBV6-1; j_gene: TRBJ1-1; d_gene: .; CDR3aa: CASSGPPISHLNTEAFF; CDR3nt: TGTGCCAGCAGTGGGCCCCCTATTAGCCATCTAAACACTGAAGCTTTCTTT
abundance: .; v_gene: TRBV25-1; j_gene: TRBJ2-1; d_gene: TRBD1; CDR3aa: CASSPGQGGWNEQFF; CDR3nt: TGTGCCAGCAGCCCAGGACAGGGGGGGTGGAATGAGCAGTTCTTC
abundance: .; v_gene: TRBV7-7; j_gene: TRBJ2-2; d_gene: .; CDR3aa: CASSSKTDTGELFF; CDR3nt: TGTGCTAGCAGCTCCAAAACGGACACCGGGGAGCTGTTTTTT
abundance: .; v_gene: TRBV9; j_gene: TRBJ2-7; d_gene: .; CDR3aa: CASSVAPTYEQYF; CDR3nt: TGTGCCAGCAGCGTAGCTCCCACGTACGAGCAGTACTTC
abundance: .; v_gene: TRBV30; j_gene: TRBJ2-3; d_gene: .; CDR3aa: CAWSGLEDTQYF; CDR3nt: TGTGCCTGGAGCGGCTTAGAAGATACGCAGTATTTT
abundance: .; v_gene: TRBV6-4; j_gene: TRBJ2-3; d_gene: .; CDR3aa: CASSDSGTSSTDTQYF; CDR3nt: TGTGCCAGCAGTGACTCCGGGACGTCTAGCACAGATACGCAGTATTTT
abundance: .; v_gene: TRBV10-3; j_gene: TRBJ1-2; d_gene: TRBD1; CDR3aa: CAISELRDRDGGYTF; CDR3nt: TGTGCCATCAGTGAGTTACGGGACAGGGATGGCGGCTACACCTTC
abundance: .; v_gene: TRBV4-3; j_gene: TRBJ1-2; d_gene: .; CDR3aa: CASSSSRVGDYGYTF; CDR3nt: TGCGCCAGCAGCTCCAGCCGGGTGGGGGACTATGGCTACACCTTC
abundance: .; v_gene: TRBV18; j_gene: TRBJ2-3; d_gene: .; CDR3aa: CASSLRRHVATDTQYF; CDR3nt: TGTGCCAGCTCACTGCGGCGTCACGTAGCCACAGATACGCAGTATTTT
abundance: .; v_gene: TRBV7-8; j_gene: TRBJ1-1; d_gene: .; CDR3aa: CASSLLSNTEAFF; CDR3nt: TGTGCCAGCAGCTTGTTAAGCAACACTGAAGCTTTCTTT
abundance: .; v_gene: TRBV5-1; j_gene: TRBJ2-2; d_gene: .; CDR3aa: CASSQGSGSGELFF; CDR3nt: TGCGCCAGCAGCCAGGGTTCGGGGTCCGGGGAGCTGTTTTTT
abundance: .; v_gene: TRBV4-1; j_gene: TRBJ1-5; d_gene: .; CDR3aa: CASSRNTQDQPQHF; CDR3nt: TGCGCCAGCAGCCGCAACACACAGGATCAGCCCCAGCATTTT
abundance: .; v_gene: TRBV5-5; j_gene: TRBJ1-4; d_gene: TRBD1; CDR3aa: CASSSEGDSVNEKLFF; CDR3nt: TGTGCCAGCAGCTCCGAGGGGGACAGCGTTAATGAAAAACTGTTTTTT
abundance: .; v_gene: TRBV11-3; j_gene: TRBJ2-3; d_gene: .; CDR3aa: CASSLDSPPGLADTQYF; CDR3nt: TGTGCCAGCAGCTTAGATTCCCCTCCGGGACTGGCAGATACGCAGTATTTT
abundance: .; v_gene: TRBV10-1; j_gene: TRBJ1-6; d_gene: .; CDR3aa: CASSLGHLHF; CDR3nt: TGCGCCAGCAGTTTAGGCCATCTCCACTTT
abundance: few; v_gene: TRBV29-1; j_gene: TRBJ1-1; d_gene: .; CDR3aa: CSSATVGTEAFF; CDR3nt: TGCAGCTCGGCCACCGTAGGCACTGAAGCTTTCTTT
abundance: once; v_gene: TRBV9; j_gene: TRBJ2-1; d_gene: .; CDR3aa: CASSLGHSGNEQFF; CDR3nt: TGTGCCAGCAGCCTGGGACATTCGGGCAATGAGCAGTTCTTC
abundance: .; v_gene: TRBV4-1; j_gene: TRBJ2-1; d_gene: .; CDR3aa: CASSQDNEQFF; CDR3nt: TGCGCCAGCAGCCAAGACAATGAGCAGTTCTTC
abundance: .; v_gene: TRBV7-8; j_gene: TRBJ2-7; d_gene: .; CDR3aa: CASSFSDDYEQYF; CDR3nt: TGTGCCAGCAGCTTTAGTGACGATTACGAGCAGTACTTC
abundance: .; v_gene: TRBV7-9; j_gene: TRBJ2-5; d_gene: .; CDR3aa: CASSSAQGGETQYF; CDR3nt: TGTGCCAGCAGCTCAGCACAGGGAGGCGAGACCCAGTACTTC
abundance: .; v_gene: TRBV14; j_gene: TRBJ1-2; d_gene: .; CDR3aa: CASSLSPGPSYGYTF; CDR3nt: TGTGCCAGCAGCCTATCGCCGGGACCGTCCTATGGCTACACCTTC
abundance: .; v_gene: TRBV6-5; j_gene: TRBJ1-1; d_gene: .; CDR3aa: CASSYSEDTEAFF; CDR3nt: TGTGCCAGCAGTTACTCGGAAGACACTGAAGCTTTCTTT
abundance: .; v_gene: TRBV5-1; j_gene: TRBJ2-1; d_gene: .; CDR3aa: CASSLYDNEQFF; CDR3nt: TGCGCCAGCAGCTTGTATGACAATGAGCAGTTCTTC
abundance: once; v_gene: TRBV28; j_gene: TRBJ1-3; d_gene: TRBD1; CDR3aa: CASSPGQFSGNTIYF; CDR3nt: TGTGCCAGCAGCCCGGGACAGTTCTCTGGAAACACCATATATTTT
abundance: .; v_gene: TRBV5-6; j_gene: TRBJ1-1; d_gene: .; CDR3aa: CASSEGGTEAFF; CDR3nt: TGTGCCAGCAGCGAGGGTGGCACTGAAGCTTTCTTT
abundance: .; v_gene: TRBV28; j_gene: TRBJ2-5; d_gene: .; CDR3aa: CASSSGRDQETQYF; CDR3nt: TGTGCCAGCAGTTCCGGCAGGGACCAAGAGACCCAGTACTTC
abundance: few; v_gene: TRBV19; j_gene: TRBJ1-1; d_gene: .; CDR3aa: CASSIGLGLNTEAFF; CDR3nt: TGTGCCAGTAGTATAGGGTTGGGTTTGAACACTGAAGCTTTCTTT